The present T cell receptor (beta chain) was sequenced within a study of blood T cell repertoires in COVID-19. Study in general: The United States, Italy and Spain provided the acute and convalescent COVID-19 samples.

Some clones are missing from TCRdb's copy, which holds only in-frame ones; the method was immunoSEQ multiplex PCR. Altogether fewer than 9,500 clones are present, roughly 88% being singletons, with the ten largest covering under 8%. This clonotype originated in a woman between 50 and 59 years old with active or convalescent COVID-19. Sequenced material: peripheral blood.

The CDR3 nucleotides are TGTGCCAGCAGCTTAGTACGGGGAGATACGCAGTATTTT. As protein: CASSLVRGDTQYF. The chain couples TRBV7-2 to TRBJ2-3, with TRBD2 as a possible D gene (5 bases). CDR3 length: 13 amino acids. Germline-derived CDR1 and CDR2 are SGHTA and FQGNSA. The V end was cut by 1 base, the J end by 5 bases, with 7 bases between.